A single sample gave rise to the 21 T cell receptor beta chains below, sequenced in a study of beta chain features in type 1 diabetes. Expressed TCRB transcripts got sequenced, as all isolated RNA was reverse transcribed. Profiled with immunoSEQ multiplex PCR; TCRdb holds only in-frame clones, not every one. The sample includes about 360,000 clones, around an eighth seen only once; the top ten take about 0.018%. The sequencing sample was made of naive CD4+ T cells from blood. These receptors originate from a man in his late teens or twenties in good health.

The J gene is TRBJ1-5, the V gene TRBV6-6; 8 bases agree with TRBD1. The CDR3 extends over 15 amino acids. Germline-derived CDR1 and CDR2 are MNHNY and SVGAGI (reference sequence). The V gene end was trimmed by 7 bases and the J gene end by 0 bases; junction bases not matched to a gene: 5. The CDR3 DNA follows: TGTGCCAGCAACCAGGGGGCTTATAGCAATCAGCCCCAGCATTTT. Protein sequence: CASNQGAYSNQPQHF.

The V call is TRBV9, the J call TRBJ2-7; 7 bases match TRBD1. The CDR3 is made up of 15 amino acids. The ends lost 2 bases at V and 1 base at J; junction bases unmatched: 6. CDR1 and CDR2 from the germline V gene are SGDLS and YYNGEE. The CDR3 is CASSVDPQGSYEQYF. Written as DNA, the CDR3 is TGTGCCAGCAGCGTCGACCCACAGGGGTCCTACGAGCAGTACTTC.

This clone turned up a few times. The gene calls are TRBV15 and TRBJ1-1; D is ambiguous. This CDR3 has 14 amino acids. V was shortened by 5 bases and J by 1 base, with 11 bases between the two germline ends. In germline, CDR1 is LNHNV, CDR2 YYDKDF (reference sequence). In DNA, the CDR3 is TGTGCCACCAGCTCAACATACAAGAACACTGAAGCTTTCTTT. As protein: CATSSTYKNTEAFF.

This clone was counted between two and nine times. The chain combines TRBV5-1 with TRBJ2-1; 8 positions agree with TRBD1. The V gene's germline CDR1 is SGHRS and CDR2 YFSETQ. The CDR3 covers 14 residues. With V trimmed by 4 bases and J by 4 bases, 4 bases remained unmatched. This chain's CDR3 is CASSGGQAYNEQFF. The CDR3 region has the DNA TGCGCCAGCAGCGGGGGACAGGCGTACAATGAGCAGTTCTTC.

The chain has TRBV2 and TRBJ1-2, with D unresolved. Germline values: CDR1 SNHLY, CDR2 FYNNEI. This CDR3 spans 13 amino acids. Deletions cut 0 bases from V and 9 bases from J, with 11 bases between. CDR3 nucleotides: TGTGCCAGCAGTGAAGCGCCGAGGATGAGCTACACCTTC. It yields the protein CASSEAPRMSYTF. Complete variable domain (other parts from reference TRBV2 and TRBJ1-2): EPEVTQTPSHQVTQMGQEVILRCVPISNHLYFYWYRQILGQKVEFLVSFYNNEISEKSEIFDDQFSVERPDGSNFTLKIRSTKLEDSAMYFCASSEAPRMSYTFGSGTRLTVV.

The chain couples TRBV7-2 to TRBJ2-5; maybe TRBD1 (6 bases). The germline V gene has CDR1 SGHTA and CDR2 FQGNSA. CDR3 length equals 13 residues. Deletions cut 6 bases from V and 5 bases from J, with 13 bases between. The CDR3 nucleotides are TGTGCCAGCAGGCCACAGGGTTTGGAGACCCAGTACTTC. Translation: CASRPQGLETQYF.

This rearrangement joins TRBV5-8 to TRBJ1-5; no firm D call. CDR1 is SGHTS and CDR2 is YDEGEE in the germline V gene. The V end was cut by 1 base, the J end by 7 bases, with 6 bases between. The CDR3 totals 12 residues. The CDR3 bases are TGTGCCAGCAGCTTGCACGGGCAGCCCCAGCATTTT. It codes for CASSLHGQPQHF.

The rearrangement links TRBV5-1 to TRBJ1-4, with 8 positions matching TRBD1. Germline lookup yields CDR1 SGHRS and CDR2 YFSETQ. V gave up 4 bases and J gave up 8 bases; unmatched junction bases: 7. The CDR3 covers 14 residues. The DNA of the CDR3 is TGCGCCAGCAGCCAAGGACAGGGCCGCGAAAAACTGTTTTTT. It codes for CASSQGQGREKLFF.

The V gene is TRBV28, the J gene TRBJ2-7; D remains unclear. V was trimmed by 4 bases and J by 6 bases, leaving 13 bases between them. The CDR3 loop spans 13 amino acids. Looked up from germline, CDR1 is MDHEN and CDR2 is SYDVKM. CDR3 bases: TGTGCCAGCAGTTCGCCCTCCAGGTCCGAGCAGTACTTC. Protein product: CASSSPSRSEQYF.

The chain couples TRBV19 to TRBJ2-7; D is unresolved. The CDR3 extends over 13 amino acids. Germline-derived CDR1 and CDR2 are LNHDA and SQIVND (reference sequence). Trimming cost V 5 bases and J 1 base, with 9 bases left between them. The CDR3, as DNA: TGTGCCAGTAGTGCGGCCACATCCTACGAGCAGTACTTC. It translates to CASSAATSYEQYF.

The CDR3 is CASDSWVGVEQYF. The CDR3 DNA sequence: TGTGCCAGCGATAGTTGGGTGGGAGTCGAGCAGTACTTC. The rearrangement uses TRBV5-6 and TRBJ2-7, with TRBD2 as a possible D gene (5 bases). Germline V gene sequence: CDR1 SGHDT, CDR2 YYEEEE. V was clipped by 7 bases and J by 6 bases, with 17 bases between them. This CDR3 comprises 13 residues. The full variable domain, with the rest looked up from reference TRBV5-6 and TRBJ2-7, is DAGVTQSPTHLIKTRGQQVTLRCSPKSGHDTVSWYQQALGQGPQFIFQYYEEEERQRGNFPDRFSGHQFPNYSSELNVNALLLGDSALYLCASDSWVGVEQYFGPGTRLTVT.

This clone appeared a few times. The chain links TRBV5-1 to TRBJ2-3, with no clear D. Trimming stripped 3 bases from V and 2 bases from J, with 7 bases between. CDR3 length: 13 amino acids. Per the germline V gene, CDR1 is SGHRS and CDR2 is YFSETQ. The CDR3 nucleotides read TGCGCCAGCAGCTCCGGGTCCACAGATACGCAGTATTTT. Its translation: CASSSGSTDTQYF.

V is TRBV4-1 and J is TRBJ1-5; D may be TRBD1 (5 bases). Germline V gene sequence: CDR1 MGHRA, CDR2 YSYEKL. This CDR3 has 14 residues. V was shortened by 4 bases and J by 4 bases, with 11 bases between the two germline ends. The CDR3 here is CASSLPGGNQPQHF. For the CDR3, the DNA is TGCGCCAGCAGCCTCCCGGGGGGGAATCAGCCCCAGCATTTT.

This clone was observed a few times. V and J are TRBV25-1 and TRBJ2-5; 10 positions agree with TRBD1. Germline V gives CDR1 MGHDK, CDR2 SYGVNS. The trim removed 4 bases at V and 4 bases at J, leaving 9 bases unmatched. CDR3 size: 16 residues. This CDR3 is CASSVGDRGGRETQYF. For the CDR3, the DNA is TGTGCCAGCAGTGTTGGGGACAGGGGAGGGCGAGAGACCCAGTACTTC.

V usage is TRBV9 and J usage is TRBJ2-3, with 8 bases fitting TRBD2. The V and J ends lost 3 bases and 4 bases, in that order; junction bases with no gene match: 7. Looked up from germline, CDR1 is SGDLS and CDR2 is YYNGEE. The CDR3 spans 15 residues. CDR3 in amino acids: CASSARGGRADTQYF. The CDR3 DNA is TGTGCCAGCAGCGCCCGGGGGGGGAGAGCAGATACGCAGTATTTT. Full variable domain (missing parts from reference TRBV9 and TRBJ2-3): DSGVTQTPKHLITATGQRVTLRCSPRSGDLSVYWYQQSLDQGLQFLIQYYNGEERAKGNILERFSAQQFPDLHSELNLSSLELGDSALYFCASSARGGRADTQYFGPGTRLTVL.

This rearrangement joins TRBV29-1 to TRBJ1-1; 10 nucleotides line up with TRBD1. From germline, CDR1 is SQVTM and CDR2 ANQGSEA. The CDR3 sequence is 13 residues long. The V and J ends lost 6 bases and 4 bases, in that order; junction bases with no gene match: 5. The CDR3 DNA is TGCAGCGTCCGACAGGGGGCCGGCACTGAAGCTTTCTTT. It specifies CSVRQGAGTEAFF. Filled out from reference TRBV29-1 and TRBJ1-1, the complete variable domain reads SAVISQKPSRDICQRGTSLTIQCQVDSQVTMMFWYRQQPGQSLTLIATANQGSEATYESGFVIDKFPISRPNLTFSTLTVSNMSPEDSSIYLCSVRQGAGTEAFFGQGTRLTVV.

This sequence joins TRBV9 and TRBJ1-2, with 7 bases lining up with TRBD1. Trimming removed 4 bases from V and 1 base from J; junction bases left unmatched: 10. CDR3 length: 16 residues. CDR1 is SGDLS and CDR2 is YYNGEE in the germline V gene. DNA for the CDR3: TGTGCCAGCAGCTCAGGGGGTGGACAGATTAACTATGGCTACACCTTC. This translates into CASSSGGGQINYGYTF.

This clone has more than one count but fewer than ten. One junction end does not reproduce the germline sequence, and a read error may be involved. V is TRBV4-1 and J is TRBJ2-7; tentative D call: TRBD1 (5 bases). This CDR3 spans 13 amino acids. Germline V CDR1 and CDR2: MGHRA, YSYEKL. CDR3 sequence reads: CASSQDTRSDSHF. CDR3 bases: TGCGCCAGCAGCCAAGATACGAGAAGCGACAGTCATTTC.

This clone was seen a few times. This chain uses TRBV4-3 with TRBJ2-1, with 12 bases identical to TRBD2. Germline CDR1 LGHNA, CDR2 YSLEER. The CDR3 is 15 amino acids. Unmatched junction bases numbered 4, after V lost 1 base and J lost 9 bases. This chain's CDR3 is CASSQGWTSGTEQFF. The CDR3 nucleotides read TGCGCCAGCAGCCAAGGGTGGACTAGCGGGACTGAGCAGTTCTTC.

This clone was found a few times. This chain joins TRBV18 and TRBJ1-1, with D perhaps TRBD1 (5 bases). CDR3 length: 13 amino acids. Per germline, CDR1 KGHSH and CDR2 LQKENI. Trimming stripped 6 bases from V and 3 bases from J, with 11 bases between. DNA of the CDR3: TGTGCCAGCTCGGCGGCGGGGGACACTGAAGCTTTCTTT. Translating gives CASSAAGDTEAFF.

This clone was seen a few times. This chain joins TRBV4-2 and TRBJ2-5; D call uncertain. The CDR3 contains 12 residues. CDR1 LGHNA and CDR2 YNFKEQ come from the germline V gene. The V gene lost 4 bases and the J gene lost 1 base, with 4 bases spanning the gap. CDR3 sequence reads: CASSPSQETQYF. DNA of the CDR3: TGTGCCAGCAGCCCGTCCCAAGAGACCCAGTACTTC.